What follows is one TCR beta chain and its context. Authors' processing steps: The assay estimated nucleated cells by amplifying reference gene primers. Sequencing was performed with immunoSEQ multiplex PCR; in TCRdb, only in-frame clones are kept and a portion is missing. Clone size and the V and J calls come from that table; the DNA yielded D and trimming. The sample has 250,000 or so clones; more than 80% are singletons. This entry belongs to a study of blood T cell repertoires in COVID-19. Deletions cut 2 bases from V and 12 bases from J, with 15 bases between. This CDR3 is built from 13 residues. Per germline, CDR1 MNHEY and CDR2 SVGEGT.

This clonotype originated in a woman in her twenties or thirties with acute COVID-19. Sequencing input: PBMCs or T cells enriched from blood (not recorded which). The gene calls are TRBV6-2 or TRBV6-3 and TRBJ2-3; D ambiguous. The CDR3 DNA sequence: TGTGCCAGCAGTTACGAGGTTCGAACAACACAGTATTTT. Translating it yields CASSYEVRTTQYF.